Each of the 18 T cell receptor beta chains below was sequenced from the same sample in a study of T-cell memory formation after mild COVID-19. TCRdb used MiXCR to reprocess the 5' RACE reads, holding one entry per CDR3 protein. Of 100,000 to 130,000 distinct CDR3 sequences in the sample, 13% to 15% were seen once. Sample: PBMCs or a T cell subset sorted from them (not recorded which). These receptor sequences come from a man between 18 and 29 years old who had mild COVID-19 (a few samples of this study predate the infection). Cell type and time point are not known.

This clonotype has ten or more counts. This sequence joins TRBV11-2 and TRBJ2-5; 7 bases fit TRBD1. Per germline, CDR1 SGHAT and CDR2 FQNNGV. The CDR3 has 14 amino acids. J was trimmed by 5 bases and V by 5 bases; bases with no gene match: 8. CDR3 nucleotides: TGTGCCAGCAGCCAACGGACAGGACAGGAGACCCAGTACTTC. Protein product: CASSQRTGQETQYF.

This clonotype was counted a few times. The chain couples TRBV19 to TRBJ2-1; TRBD2 matches at 10 bases. The J segment lost 5 bases and the V segment lost 6 bases, leaving 7 bases of the junction unmatched. Germline CDR1 reads LNHDA; CDR2 reads SQIVND (reference sequence). This CDR3 has 15 amino acids. CDR3: CASRWALAGNNEQFF. CDR3 DNA sequence: TGTGCCAGTAGATGGGCACTAGCGGGAAACAATGAGCAGTTCTTC.

The rearrangement uses TRBV20-1 and TRBJ2-1, with 8 bases identical to TRBD2. The CDR3 loop spans 17 amino acids. Unmatched junction bases numbered 13, after V lost 1 base and J lost 5 bases. CDR1 DFQATT and CDR2 SNEGSKA come from the germline V gene (reference sequence). CDR3 residues: CSARANSGGLPDNEQFF. The CDR3 DNA reads TGCAGTGCTAGAGCGAACAGCGGGGGACTCCCTGACAATGAGCAGTTCTTC.

This clonotype was counted at least ten times. This sequence joins TRBV7-3 and TRBJ2-1; weak D call: TRBD2 (5 bases). V was shortened by 2 bases and J by 7 bases, with 12 bases between the two germline ends. Germline V gene lookup returns CDR1 SGHTA and CDR2 FQGTGA. This CDR3 has 14 residues. The CDR3 here is CASSLGLAGNEQFF. The CDR3 nucleotides read TGTGCCAGCAGCTTAGGCCTAGCCGGTAATGAGCAGTTCTTC.

This clonotype was observed a few times. This rearrangement joins TRBV5-1 to TRBJ2-2; maybe TRBD2 (5 bases). Germline V gives CDR1 SGHRS, CDR2 YFSETQ. The CDR3 length is 14 residues. The V gene lost 1 base and the J gene lost 5 bases, with 9 bases spanning the gap. As DNA, the CDR3 is TGCGCCAGCAGCTTGTACGGGGATACCGGGGAGCTGTTTTTT. Its translation is CASSLYGDTGELFF.

CDR3 protein: CASSLSNPTYEQYF. The CDR3 region has the DNA TGTGCCAGCAGTTTATCGAATCCAACCTACGAGCAGTACTTC. This rearrangement joins TRBV27 to TRBJ2-7; no clear D. The V gene lost 0 bases and the J gene lost 2 bases, with 8 bases spanning the gap. Germline lookup yields CDR1 MNHEY and CDR2 SMNVEV (reference sequence). The CDR3 contains 14 residues.

This chain joins TRBV7-6 and TRBJ2-2; the match to TRBD2 covers 8 bases. V shed 0 bases, J shed 0 bases, and the junction held 3 bases outside the gene matches. Germline lookup yields CDR1 SGHVS and CDR2 FNYEAQ. This CDR3 region has 17 residues. As DNA, the CDR3 is TGTGCCAGCAGCTTAGCGTCGGGACTAGCGAACACCGGGGAGCTGTTTTTT. Amino acid sequence: CASSLASGLANTGELFF.

The CDR3 protein is CASSFAGDNSPLHF. The CDR3 DNA is TGTGCCAGCAGTTTCGCAGGGGATAATTCACCCCTCCACTTT. The chain joins TRBV28 to TRBJ1-6, with a weak D call TRBD1 (6 bases). The CDR3 contains 14 residues. V was pared by 3 bases and J by 5 bases, with 8 bases between. Germline CDR1 reads MDHEN; CDR2 reads SYDVKM.

This chain links TRBV27 with TRBJ1-1, with TRBD1 matching over 7 bases. V gave up 5 bases and J gave up 5 bases; unmatched junction bases: 8. The CDR3 covers 14 residues. The germline gives CDR1 MNHEY, CDR2 SMNVEV (reference sequence). As DNA, the CDR3 is TGTGCCAGCAGTGCCGGGACAGCCCTTACTGAAGCTTTCTTT. Its translation is CASSAGTALTEAFF.

This clonotype was picked up many times. The chain employs TRBV7-9 and TRBJ2-1, with TRBD2 matching 10 bases. The ends lost 5 bases at V and 5 bases at J; junction bases unmatched: 9. This CDR3 comprises 16 residues. Germline CDR1 reads SEHNR; CDR2 reads FQNEAQ (reference sequence). CDR3 sequence reads: CASSPPGLARDNEQFF. The CDR3 nucleotides are TGTGCCAGCAGCCCCCCGGGACTAGCGAGGGACAATGAGCAGTTCTTC.

This sequence joins TRBV5-1 and TRBJ1-4; a weak D match, TRBD1 (6 bases). Germline V gene sequence: CDR1 SGHRS, CDR2 YFSETQ. CDR3 length: 15 amino acids. The ends were cut back, 4 bases at V and 3 bases at J, with 13 bases in the middle. The CDR3 nucleotides are TGCGCCAGCAGCGCCTACAGGGTTGCTAATGAAAAACTGTTTTTT. Translated, it gives CASSAYRVANEKLFF.

V is TRBV27 and J is TRBJ1-1, with D tentatively TRBD1 (5 bases). Germline V gene data show CDR1 as MNHEY and CDR2 as SMNVEV (reference sequence). Trimming shortened V by 5 bases and J by 4 bases, and 20 bases separated the two germline ends. There are 16 residues in the CDR3. CDR3 bases: TGTGCCAGCAGTCCTCCCTCGGAGGGGTTCTCCACTGAAGCTTTCTTT. Translating it yields CASSPPSEGFSTEAFF.

This rearrangement joins TRBV11-2 to TRBJ2-5; the D is unclear. Trimming cost V 1 base and J 0 bases, with 9 bases left between them. Germline loops: CDR1 SGHAT, CDR2 FQNNGV. This CDR3 has 15 amino acids. The CDR3 DNA is TGTGCCAGCAGCTTAGGTCCAGCGAACCAAGAGACCCAGTACTTC. Amino acids: CASSLGPANQETQYF.

This clonotype appeared a few times. The chain links TRBV29-1 to TRBJ1-1; maybe TRBD1 (6 bases). Trimming removed 6 bases from V and 1 base from J, with 12 bases in between. Germline CDR1 and CDR2: SQVTM and ANQGSEA. The CDR3 covers 13 residues. CDR3 nucleotides: TGCAGCGTCTTCGGAGGGGGGAACACTGAAGCTTTCTTT. Residues: CSVFGGGNTEAFF.

This clonotype was seen a few times. This chain's CDR3 is CASSLDLRGASFYGYTF. CDR3 bases: TGCGCCAGCAGCTTGGACCTTCGGGGAGCATCCTTCTATGGCTACACCTTC. The V gene is TRBV5-1, the J gene TRBJ1-2; D gene ambiguous. The V gene lost 0 bases and the J gene lost 4 bases, with 19 bases spanning the gap. CDR1 SGHRS and CDR2 YFSETQ come from the germline V gene. The CDR3 contains 17 residues.

The chain is built from TRBV6-4 and TRBJ2-1; 9 bases map to TRBD2. Germline values: CDR1 MRHNA, CDR2 SNTAGT. The V gene end was trimmed by 5 bases and the J gene end by 4 bases; junction bases not matched to a gene: 6. This CDR3 comprises 15 residues. The DNA for the CDR3 is TGTGCCAGCAGTATCAGCGGGGGGCAATACAATGAGCAGTTCTTC. Translation: CASSISGGQYNEQFF.

This rearrangement joins TRBV7-9 to TRBJ2-1; 9 nucleotides align to TRBD2. This CDR3 has 16 amino acids. After removal of 4 bases from V and 3 bases from J, the junction contained 7 bases not matched to a gene. Germline values: CDR1 SEHNR, CDR2 FQNEAQ (reference sequence). CDR3 sequence (DNA): TGTGCCAGCAGCTCCTCTAGCGGGATAGTCTACAATGAGCAGTTCTTC. Residues: CASSSSSGIVYNEQFF.

The rearrangement uses TRBV11-2 and TRBJ2-7, with TRBD1 identical over 9 bases. Looked up from germline, CDR1 is SGHAT and CDR2 is FQNNGV. The length of the CDR3 is 15 residues. The trim removed 3 bases at V and 0 bases at J, leaving 3 bases unmatched. The CDR3 is CASSFGTGSSYEQYV. DNA of the CDR3: TGTGCCAGCAGCTTCGGGACAGGGAGCTCCTACGAGCAGTACGTC.